These T cell receptor beta chains were read from a single sample in a study of T-cell memory formation after mild COVID-19. TCRdb reanalysed the 5' RACE reads using MiXCR and keeps one entry per CDR3 protein. Here the sample spans under 550,000 distinct CDR3 sequences, more than 15% being singletons. The sample consisted of PBMCs or a T cell subset sorted from them (not recorded which). Receptor source: a man younger than 30 who had mild COVID-19 (a few samples of this study predate the infection). Cell type and time point are not known. Each CDR3 is given with its conserved first and last residue. The D gene is left open where the match is weak. Some rows mark clone size as missing; the rest say once, few, many or name a class of expanded clone.

V	D	size	J	DNA	CDR3
TRBV7-9	-	-	TRBJ1-6	TGTGCCAGCAGCCGGGGTCCTCTTGATTCACCCCTCCACTTT	CASSRGPLDSPLHF
TRBV7-2	TRBD2	-	TRBJ2-5	TGTGCCAGCAGCTTAGAACTATCGGGGGGACAAGAGACCCAGTACTTC	CASSLELSGGQETQYF
TRBV18	-	few	TRBJ2-1	TGTGCCAGCGCTTTAAGCCGCGTAAACAATGAGCAGTTCTTC	CASALSRVNNEQFF
TRBV30	-	-	TRBJ2-2	TGTGCCTGGACCCTACGAATTAACACCGGGGAGCTGTTTTTT	CAWTLRINTGELFF
TRBV7-2	-	many	TRBJ1-3	TGTGCCAGCAGCTGGAGCTCTGGAAACACCATATATTTT	CASSWSSGNTIYF
TRBV12-3/TRBV12-4	TRBD1	few	TRBJ1-5	TGTGCCAGCAGGGGGACAGGAGACAATCAGCCCCAGCATTTT	CASRGTGDNQPQHF
TRBV19	TRBD1	many	TRBJ1-1	TGTGCCAGTAGTGCGCCCAGGGGGCCGGCCACTGAAGCTTTCTTT	CASSAPRGPATEAFF
TRBV18	-	-	TRBJ1-6	TGTGCCAGCTCACCAGGAAACTCTAATTCACCCCTCCACTTT	CASSPGNSNSPLHF
TRBV24-1	TRBD1	-	TRBJ2-5	TGTGCCACCAGTGAGGCTGCAGGGGGCCAAGAGACCCAGTACTTC	CATSEAAGGQETQYF
TRBV4-1	-	many	TRBJ2-3	TGCGCCAGCAGTCTGGAGCAGGGGCGCGATACGCAGTATTTT	CASSLEQGRDTQYF
TRBV4-2	-	few	TRBJ1-6	TGTGCCAGCAGCCAAGAAACCGAGACCGCACCCCTCCACTTT	CASSQETETAPLHF
TRBV13	-	few	TRBJ2-1	TGTGCCAGCAGCCCAGACCTCAATGAGCAGTTCTTC	CASSPDLNEQFF
TRBV5-1	-	-	TRBJ2-1	TGCGCCAGCAGCTTGGGATATGGGAGGAGCTCCTACAATGAGCAGTTCTTC	CASSLGYGRSSYNEQFF
TRBV7-2	-	-	TRBJ2-2	TGTGCCAGCAGCTTAGTTGGGAAGAACACCGGGGAGCTGTTTTTT	CASSLVGKNTGELFF
TRBV6-1	-	-	TRBJ2-3	TGTGCCAGCAGTGAGCTTCCTTCGGCTGGAGATACGCAGTATTTT	CASSELPSAGDTQYF
TRBV14	-	few	TRBJ2-1	TGTGCCAGCAGCCGCCTCGCCGCCGGCAATGAGCAGTTCTTC	CASSRLAAGNEQFF
TRBV5-1	-	-	TRBJ1-3	TGCGCCAGCAGCCCAGAAGGCTCTGGAAACACCATATATTTT	CASSPEGSGNTIYF
TRBV20-1	TRBD1	-	TRBJ2-2	TGCAGTGCTCCCTTGACCACCGGGACAGGGGGGAACACCGGGGAGCTGTTTTTT	CSAPLTTGTGGNTGELFF
TRBV27	TRBD2	few	TRBJ2-1	TGTGCCAGCAGTAAACCCGGGACTAGAAAGATTTATGAGCAGTTCTTC	CASSKPGTRKIYEQFF
TRBV27	TRBD1	few	TRBJ2-7	TGTGCCAGCAGTTTCACGACAGGGCTCTACGAGCAGTACTTC	CASSFTTGLYEQYF
TRBV11-2	TRBD2	-	TRBJ2-5	TGTGCCAGCAGCTTAGGCGGGGGGGGGACCCAGTACTTC	CASSLGGGGTQYF
TRBV6-5	TRBD1	few	TRBJ2-5	TGTGCCAGCAGTTACCAAGGGGGCTTGCAAGAGACCCAGTACTTC	CASSYQGGLQETQYF
TRBV2	TRBD2	-	TRBJ2-3	TGTGCCAGCAGTGGGACTAGCGTGGGGAGCACAGATACGCAGTATTTT	CASSGTSVGSTDTQYF
TRBV11-2	-	-	TRBJ2-1	TGTGCCAGCAGCTTAGGAGGTGTCATCAACAATGAGCAGTTCTTC	CASSLGGVINNEQFF
TRBV18	-	few	TRBJ1-2	TGTGCCAGCTCACCAGGGGAGGGCTATGGCTACACCTTC	CASSPGEGYGYTF
TRBV5-1	TRBD2	few	TRBJ2-1	TGCGCCAGCAGCTTAGCGGGGCTTGACAATGAGCAGTTCTTC	CASSLAGLDNEQFF
TRBV6-5	-	few	TRBJ2-6	TGTGCCAGCAGTTACTCCGCCTTACTCTCTGGGGCCAACGTCCTGACTTTC	CASSYSALLSGANVLTF
TRBV14	TRBD1	-	TRBJ1-3	TGTGCCAGCAGCCAAGATCGGGGACAGGGGCCTGGAAACACCATATATTTT	CASSQDRGQGPGNTIYF
TRBV10-3	TRBD1	-	TRBJ1-6	TGTGCCATCAGTGGATCGACAGGGTGGGGATCACCCCTCCACTTT	CAISGSTGWGSPLHF
TRBV7-9	TRBD2	many	TRBJ2-5	TGTGCCAGCCGGGGGGGGGCTCGGGAGACCCAGTACTTC	CASRGGARETQYF
TRBV28	TRBD1	many	TRBJ1-4	TGTGCCAGCAGCCATAAACAGGGGGCACGGGCTAATGAAAAACTGTTTTTT	CASSHKQGARANEKLFF
TRBV6-5	-	few	TRBJ1-2	TGTGCCAGCAGATTACTCGGGAGTTCAAGAGGCTACACCTTC	CASRLLGSSRGYTF
TRBV3-1	-	-	TRBJ2-1	TGTGCCAGCAGCCACCCCTACAGGGCACGGGGCGGCAATGAGCAGTTCTTC	CASSHPYRARGGNEQFF
TRBV12-3/TRBV12-4	-	few	TRBJ1-6	TGTGCCAGCAGCGGGGGCACAGACCCGAGCTCCTATAATTCACCCCTCCACTTT	CASSGGTDPSSYNSPLHF
TRBV7-2	TRBD1	few	TRBJ1-1	TGTGCCAGCAGCTTATATTCAGGGGGGAACACTGAAGCTTTCTTT	CASSLYSGGNTEAFF
TRBV27	-	-	TRBJ1-1	TGTGCCAGCAGTTCCATGTGGACAGAGAACACTGAAGCTTTCTTT	CASSSMWTENTEAFF
TRBV12-3/TRBV12-4	-	many	TRBJ2-1	TGTGCCAGCAGTTTGGTTGGTGGCGAGCAGTTCTTC	CASSLVGGEQFF
TRBV28	-	-	TRBJ1-5	TGTGCCAGCAGTTTATCAGGGTTTCATCAGCCCCAGCATTTT	CASSLSGFHQPQHF
TRBV6-5	-	many	TRBJ1-1	TGTGCCAGCAGGAGACCCACGCCAATGAACACTGAAGCTTTCTTT	CASRRPTPMNTEAFF
TRBV18	-	few	TRBJ2-7	TGTGCCAGCTCAGCCGACAGGAACTCCTACGAGCAGTACTTC	CASSADRNSYEQYF
TRBV20-1	-	-	TRBJ1-1	TGCAGTGCTGTTAAGCCAATCCTCCCGGGGAAAGCTTTCTTT	CSAVKPILPGKAFF
TRBV12-3/TRBV12-4	TRBD1	few	TRBJ1-5	TGTGCCAGCAAGGGACAGGGCTTCAATCAGCCCCAGCATTTT	CASKGQGFNQPQHF